This T cell receptor beta chain was obtained from a study of blood T cell repertoires in COVID-19. Whole-study context: The United States, Italy and Spain supplied acute and convalescent COVID-19 samples. In each case, the material was cDNA or gDNA derived from T cells, B-cell-depleted T cells, or PBMCs.

Germline V gene data show CDR1 as SGHNT and CDR2 as YYREEE (reference sequence). Trimming cost V 0 bases and J 0 bases; bases outside gene matches: 6. This CDR3 is built from 17 residues. In the authors' methods: Estimation of nucleated cell counts was performed using reference gene primer amplification. The data were produced by immunoSEQ multiplex PCR, yet TCRdb's version contains in-frame clones alone and is incomplete. V, J and clone size are taken as reported in that table, and D and trimming were inferred from the DNA itself. The table lists roughly 100,000 clones, 80% to 90% of them singletons.

The V gene is TRBV5-4, the J gene TRBJ2-1; 7 nucleotides agree with TRBD2. Sequenced: peripheral blood. This receptor was identified in a woman between 65 and 79 years old with acute or convalescent COVID-19. The CDR3 here is CASSLVLAASSYNEQFF. Written as DNA, the CDR3 is TGTGCCAGCAGCTTGGTTCTAGCGGCGAGCTCCTACAATGAGCAGTTCTTC.